These 9 T cell receptor beta chains came from one sample sequenced in a study of blood T cell repertoires in COVID-19. Repertoires were generated with immunoSEQ multiplex PCR, while TCRdb's copy carries only in-frame clones and drops some. The sample includes about 380,000 clones, around 85% of them seen just once. The sample comprised peripheral blood. These receptors were collected from a young woman with acute or convalescent COVID-19.

V and J are TRBV10-3 and TRBJ2-1; D may be TRBD1 (6 bases). Trimming cost V 4 bases and J 6 bases, with 10 bases left between them. This CDR3 is built from 13 residues. Germline V gene sequence: CDR1 ENHRY, CDR2 SYGVKD. CDR3 sequence: CAISAGQLNEQFF. The CDR3 region has the DNA TGTGCCATCAGTGCCGGACAGCTCAATGAGCAGTTCTTC.

This chain connects TRBV19 to TRBJ1-2; 8 bases are a match to TRBD1. CDR1 is LNHDA and CDR2 is SQIVND in the germline V gene (reference sequence). The CDR3 is 13 residues long. J was trimmed by 8 bases and V by 7 bases; bases with no gene match: 9. The CDR3, as DNA: TGTGCCAGTACCGGTGACAGGGGAGGCGGCTACACCTTC. Protein product: CASTGDRGGGYTF.

The J gene is TRBJ2-2, the V gene TRBV27, with D perhaps TRBD1 (5 bases). The CDR3 covers 13 residues. V was clipped by 7 bases and J by 8 bases, with 14 bases between them. Germline assignment: CDR1 MNHEY and CDR2 SMNVEV (reference sequence). The CDR3 sequence is CASTWTTRGELFF. CDR3 bases: TGTGCCAGCACGTGGACAACACGGGGGGAGCTGTTTTTT.

The J gene is TRBJ2-7, the V gene TRBV2; 13 bases agree with TRBD2. The V segment lost 9 bases and the J segment 5 bases; nucleotides outside the gene matches: 7. Germline V gene lookup returns CDR1 SNHLY and CDR2 FYNNEI. This CDR3 contains 14 residues. The CDR3 coding sequence is TGTGCCAGTCAACTAGCGGGAGGGGTCGACGAGCAGTACTTC. This sequence encodes CASQLAGGVDEQYF.

CDR3 DNA sequence: TGTGCCAGCAGCTTGTTCACGGGGAGCATGAACACTGAAGCTTTCTTT. It yields the protein CASSLFTGSMNTEAFF. V gene TRBV5-6 combines with J gene TRBJ1-1, with D hard to call. Germline V gene data show CDR1 as SGHDT and CDR2 as YYEEEE. V was shortened by 1 base and J by 0 bases, with 13 bases between the two germline ends. This CDR3 is built from 16 residues.

V is TRBV2 and J is TRBJ2-1; D is unresolved. This CDR3 is 11 amino acids long. The germline V and J ends were trimmed by 5 bases and 7 bases, with 6 bases remaining between them. Germline V lookup: CDR1 SNHLY, CDR2 FYNNEI. The CDR3 sequence: CASSLENEQFF. DNA of the CDR3: TGTGCCAGCAGTCTAGAGAATGAGCAGTTCTTC.

The chain couples TRBV5-4 to TRBJ1-2; D uncertain. V was trimmed by 5 bases and J by 4 bases, leaving 15 bases between them. The CDR3 sequence is 14 residues long. In germline, CDR1 is SGHNT, CDR2 YYREEE (reference sequence). The CDR3 nucleotides are TGTGCCAGCAGTTCCGACACTCTCTTCTATGGCTACACCTTC. It specifies CASSSDTLFYGYTF. Together with reference TRBV5-4 and TRBJ1-2, the CDR3 gives the full variable domain: ETGVTQSPTHLIKTRGQQVTLRCSSQSGHNTVSWYQQALGQGPQFIFQYYREEENGRGNFPPRFSGLQFPNYSSELNVNALELDDSALYLCASSSDTLFYGYTFGSGTRLTVV.

V is TRBV2 and J is TRBJ2-1; 10 bases are shared with TRBD1. Germline lookup yields CDR1 SNHLY and CDR2 FYNNEI. V dropped 5 bases and J dropped 9; count of bases not matched to a gene: 7. The CDR3 has 14 residues. CDR3 sequence reads: CASSKDRGQGEQFF. In DNA, the CDR3 is TGTGCCAGCAGTAAAGACAGGGGGCAGGGTGAGCAGTTCTTC.

CDR3 protein: CASSLLRAYEQYF. CDR3 coding DNA: TGTGCCAGCAGCTTACTCAGGGCCTACGAGCAGTACTTC. The chain has TRBV7-2 and TRBJ2-7; a possible D gene is TRBD1 (5 bases). Deletions cut 2 bases from V and 2 bases from J, with 7 bases between. CDR3 length: 13 amino acids. The germline V gene encodes CDR1 SGHTA and CDR2 FQGNSA.